One and the same sample provided the 13 T cell receptor beta chains below, sequenced in a study of Graves' ophthalmopathy and Graves' hyperthyroidism (dated by TCRdb to the late 2010s). Sequenced on an Illumina HiSeq 2000. For repertoire sequencing, TCR beta CDR3 regions were amplified from RNA transcripts. The first round was an RT-PCR using HTBI primers with the Qiagen OneStep RT-PCR kit, and this first round was followed by a second-round multiplex PCR, then size selection and purification. The raw public reads went through TCRdb reprocessing: fastp at Q25, MiXCR clone calling, in-frame beta chains kept. Rows with one shared CDR3 protein collapse into an entry with the most common genes and DNA. Here the sample has about 400,000 distinct CDR3 sequences; about 17% occur a single time. The ten largest make up approximately 1.4% of the sample. The sequenced sample was peripheral blood. These receptors all come from a woman aged 18-29 years with Graves' ophthalmopathy. Donor details come from another sample of the same person, matched by shared clones.

This clonotype was recorded many times. V and J are TRBV28 and TRBJ2-7; TRBD1 agrees at 7 bases. V lost 6 bases to trimming and J lost 6 bases; unmatched junction nucleotides: 11. CDR3 length: 14 amino acids. The germline CDR1 and CDR2 sequences are MDHEN and SYDVKM. The CDR3 bases are TGTGCCAGCAGCGTTAGGACAGGATCGGTCGAGCAGTACTTC. This gives the protein CASSVRTGSVEQYF.

Many counts were recorded for this clonotype. This sequence joins TRBV6-2 or TRBV6-3 and TRBJ2-7; 7 positions agree with TRBD1. Trimming removed 6 bases from V and 6 bases from J; junction bases left unmatched: 11. The CDR3 loop spans 14 amino acids. CDR1 MNHEY and CDR2 SVGEGT come from the germline V gene. As DNA, the CDR3 is TGTGCCAGCAGGGGACCGGGACAGCAGGCCGAGCAGTACTTC. As protein: CASRGPGQQAEQYF.

This clonotype showed up many times. The V gene is TRBV2, the J gene TRBJ1-1; D gene unclear. This CDR3 spans 16 amino acids. V lost 5 bases and J lost 5, with 21 bases in between. Germline V CDR1 and CDR2: SNHLY, FYNNEI. The CDR3 sequence: CASSQEIELVKTEAFF. The CDR3 DNA reads as TGTGCCAGCAGTCAAGAGATCGAGTTGGTAAAGACTGAAGCTTTCTTT.

This clonotype came up a few times. The V call is TRBV7-2, the J call TRBJ2-5; TRBD1 matches 7 bases. Germline CDR1 reads SGHTA; CDR2 reads FQGNSA. The V segment lost 7 bases and the J segment 5 bases; nucleotides outside the gene matches: 10. This CDR3 is built from 14 residues. The CDR3, as DNA: TGTGCCAGCAACAACAGGGGTATAGGGGAGACCCAGTACTTC. Amino acids: CASNNRGIGETQYF.

This clonotype has ten or more counts. The rearrangement uses TRBV6-2 or TRBV6-3 and TRBJ2-7, with 8 bases that match TRBD2. Germline lookup yields CDR1 MNHEY and CDR2 SVGEGT. Unmatched junction bases numbered 10, after V lost 6 bases and J lost 3 bases. This CDR3 has 15 amino acids. CDR3 sequence (DNA): TGTGCCAGCAGGAACCCGGGGGGGCATAGCTACGAGCAGTACTTC. Residues: CASRNPGGHSYEQYF.

This clonotype was found many times. The J gene is TRBJ2-6, the V gene TRBV6-1; D possibly corresponds to TRBD1 (5 bases). The CDR3 has 15 residues. V lost 6 bases and J lost 0, with 9 bases in between. The germline V gene encodes CDR1 MNHNS and CDR2 SASEGT. The CDR3: CASSPQGSGANVLTF. The CDR3 DNA reads TGTGCCAGCAGCCCGCAGGGCTCTGGGGCCAACGTCCTGACTTTC.

The rearrangement uses TRBV20-1 and TRBJ2-5; tentatively, D is TRBD1 or TRBD2 (5 bases each). Trimming shortened V by 0 bases and J by 5 bases, and 16 bases separated the two germline ends. Germline lookup yields CDR1 DFQATT and CDR2 SNEGSKA (reference sequence). The CDR3 extends over 15 amino acids. CDR3: CSARDLGTQGETQYF. In DNA form, the CDR3 reads TGCAGTGCTAGAGATCTGGGGACCCAAGGGGAGACCCAGTACTTC.

In this sample, this clonotype turned up many times. The chain combines TRBV28 with TRBJ1-1; the D is unclear. Germline V gene sequence: CDR1 MDHEN, CDR2 SYDVKM. V lost 7 bases and J lost 4, with 16 bases in between. The CDR3 consists of 14 residues. The CDR3 DNA reads TGTGCCAGCACCATCACGGAACCCTCCACTGAAGCTTTCTTT. This gives the protein CASTITEPSTEAFF.

This clonotype was detected many times. V and J are TRBV29-1 and TRBJ2-5; D is unclear. The CDR3 totals 12 residues. V dropped 0 bases and J dropped 5 bases, with 7 bases sitting between them. Germline-derived CDR1 and CDR2 are SQVTM and ANQGSEA. In DNA form, the CDR3 reads TGCAGCGTTGAAGAGCCTGGGGAGACCCAGTACTTC. It specifies CSVEEPGETQYF.

This clonotype appeared many times. A junction end diverges from the germline sequence, so it may reflect a read error. This sequence joins TRBV6-1 and TRBJ1-5; D gene unclear. CDR1 MNHNS and CDR2 SASEGT come from the germline V gene. The CDR3 has 12 amino acids. The CDR3, as DNA: TGTGTCAGCAGTAGGGAGGGTCAGCCCCAGCATTTT. It translates to CVSSREGQPQHF.

This clonotype was picked up many times. This rearrangement joins TRBV18 to TRBJ2-4; TRBD1 is a possible D gene (6 bases). Germline assignment: CDR1 KGHSH and CDR2 LQKENI. The CDR3 runs to 14 residues. Deletions cut 4 bases from V and 6 bases from J, with 13 bases between. The CDR3 loop is CASSRDTASNIQYF. CDR3 sequence (DNA): TGTGCCAGCTCACGGGACACTGCGTCAAACATTCAGTACTTC.

This clonotype was counted at least ten times. The CDR3 DNA reads as TGTGCCAGCAGCCCGGGACTAGCGGGGTTGTACATTCAGTACTTC. Translated, it gives CASSPGLAGLYIQYF. V usage is TRBV7-2 and J usage is TRBJ2-4, with 13 bases matching TRBD2. The V gene's germline CDR1 is SGHTA and CDR2 FQGNSA. This CDR3 has 15 amino acids. The V segment lost 5 bases and the J segment 8 bases; nucleotides outside the gene matches: 6.

V usage is TRBV28 and J usage is TRBJ1-6; no firm D call. V gave up 8 bases and J gave up 10 bases, with 15 bases separating them. Germline assignment: CDR1 MDHEN and CDR2 SYDVKM. This CDR3 is 13 amino acids long. Written as DNA, the CDR3 is TGTGCCAGCGTATCGACTCCCACCTCACCCCTCCACTTT. Residues: CASVSTPTSPLHF.